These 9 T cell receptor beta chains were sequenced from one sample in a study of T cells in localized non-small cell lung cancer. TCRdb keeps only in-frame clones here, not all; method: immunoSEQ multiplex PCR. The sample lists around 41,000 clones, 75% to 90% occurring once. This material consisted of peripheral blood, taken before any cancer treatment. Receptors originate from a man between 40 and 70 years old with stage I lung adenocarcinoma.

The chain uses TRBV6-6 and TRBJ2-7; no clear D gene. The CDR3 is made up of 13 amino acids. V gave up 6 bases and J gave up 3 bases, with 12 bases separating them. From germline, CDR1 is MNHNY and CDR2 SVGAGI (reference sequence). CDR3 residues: CASRTDTYYEQYF. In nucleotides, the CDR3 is TGTGCCAGCAGGACTGACACGTACTACGAGCAGTACTTC.

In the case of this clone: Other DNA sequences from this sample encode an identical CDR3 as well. The chain's CDR3 is CASSSDRGGELFF. The CDR3 nucleotides read TGTGCCAGCAGTTCGGACAGGGGAGGGGAGCTGTTTTTT. The chain couples TRBV7-2 to TRBJ2-2; 9 nucleotides agree with TRBD1. The trim removed 6 bases at V and 8 bases at J, leaving 4 bases unmatched. CDR3 size: 13 residues. From germline, CDR1 is SGHTA and CDR2 FQGNSA.

This chain's CDR3 is CSVVAGSGTGELFF. In DNA, the CDR3 is TGCAGCGTTGTGGCGGGGAGCGGCACCGGGGAGCTGTTTTTT. The gene calls are TRBV29-1 and TRBJ2-2; D is possibly TRBD2 (6 bases). This CDR3 comprises 14 residues. Germline CDR1 SQVTM, CDR2 ANQGSEA. Trimming removed 4 bases at V and 4 bases at J, with 13 bases between.

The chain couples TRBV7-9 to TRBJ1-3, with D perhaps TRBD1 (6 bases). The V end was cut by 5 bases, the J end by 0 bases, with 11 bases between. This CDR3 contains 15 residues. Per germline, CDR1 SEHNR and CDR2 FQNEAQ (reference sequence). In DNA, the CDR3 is TGTGCCAGCAGCCCCAACAGGGCCTCTGGAAACACCATATATTTT. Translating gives CASSPNRASGNTIYF.

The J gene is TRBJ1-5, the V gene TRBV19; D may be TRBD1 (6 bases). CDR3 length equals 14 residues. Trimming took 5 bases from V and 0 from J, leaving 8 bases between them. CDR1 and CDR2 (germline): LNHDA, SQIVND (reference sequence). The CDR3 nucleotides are TGTGCCAGTAGTTACAGGGATAGCAATCAGCCCCAGCATTTT. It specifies CASSYRDSNQPQHF.

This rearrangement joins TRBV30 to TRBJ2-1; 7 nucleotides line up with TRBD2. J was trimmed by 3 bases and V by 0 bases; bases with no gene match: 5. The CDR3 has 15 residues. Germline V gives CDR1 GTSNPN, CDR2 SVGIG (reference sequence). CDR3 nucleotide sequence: TGTGCCTGGAGTGTGGGAGCGGGACTCTACAATGAGCAGTTCTTC. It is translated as CAWSVGAGLYNEQFF.

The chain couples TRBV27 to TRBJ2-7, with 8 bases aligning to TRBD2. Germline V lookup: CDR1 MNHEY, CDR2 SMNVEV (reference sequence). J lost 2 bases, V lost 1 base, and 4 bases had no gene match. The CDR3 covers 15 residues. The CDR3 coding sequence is TGTGCCAGCAGTTTATGGTCGGGAGGGGCCTACGAGCAGTACTTC. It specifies CASSLWSGGAYEQYF.

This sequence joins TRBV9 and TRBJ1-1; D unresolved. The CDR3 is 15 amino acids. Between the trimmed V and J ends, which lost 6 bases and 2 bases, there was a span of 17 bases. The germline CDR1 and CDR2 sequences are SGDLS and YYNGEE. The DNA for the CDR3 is TGTGCCAGCACCCTCGAATTAGGGATCAACACTGAAGCTTTCTTT. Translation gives CASTLELGINTEAFF.

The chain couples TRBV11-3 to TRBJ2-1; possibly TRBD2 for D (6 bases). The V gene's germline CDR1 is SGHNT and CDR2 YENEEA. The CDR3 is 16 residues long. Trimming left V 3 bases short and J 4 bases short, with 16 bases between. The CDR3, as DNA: TGTGCCAGCAGCTTGGCGGGGAGGCTTTCTTACAATGAGCAGTTCTTC. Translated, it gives CASSLAGRLSYNEQFF.